These 23 T cell receptor beta chains were all obtained from the same sample, sequenced in a study of blood T cell repertoires in COVID-19. Only in-frame clones appear in the TCRdb table, and some are missing; sequencing was by immunoSEQ multiplex PCR. The sample includes 150,000 to 200,000 clones, approximately 80% of them seen just once. Sequencing was carried out using peripheral blood. These receptors were obtained from a man in his fifties who had recovered from COVID-19.

This chain uses TRBV27 with TRBJ2-7; D is possibly TRBD1 (5 bases). The CDR3 runs to 16 residues. V was clipped by 0 bases and J by 6 bases, with 18 bases between them. Per germline, CDR1 MNHEY and CDR2 SMNVEV (reference sequence). The CDR3: CASSLSRSVGVGEQYF. The CDR3 DNA sequence: TGTGCCAGCAGTTTATCCCGGAGCGTAGGGGTGGGCGAGCAGTACTTC.

This clone showed up just once. The genes are TRBV27 and TRBJ1-2, with 9 positions matching TRBD1. V dropped 6 bases and J dropped 4; count of bases not matched to a gene: 15. The germline V gene encodes CDR1 MNHEY and CDR2 SMNVEV (reference sequence). The CDR3 sequence is 17 residues long. This chain's CDR3 is CASSRTLQGALGYGYTF. In DNA form, the CDR3 reads TGTGCCAGCAGCCGAACTCTACAGGGGGCACTGGGCTATGGCTACACCTTC.

The chain is built from TRBV4-1 and TRBJ2-1, with D maybe TRBD2 (5 bases). V lost 3 bases to trimming and J lost 3 bases, with 21 bases between them. The germline CDR1 and CDR2 sequences are MGHRA and YSYEKL. The CDR3 has 18 residues. The CDR3 region has the DNA TGCGCCAGCAGCCAGGGTCGAGGCGGGTCGACGTACTACAATGAGCAGTTCTTC. Encoded protein: CASSQGRGGSTYYNEQFF.

This chain joins TRBV9 and TRBJ1-6, with 9 bases that match TRBD1. Germline V gene sequence: CDR1 SGDLS, CDR2 YYNGEE. This CDR3 region has 15 residues. Trimming cost V 4 bases and J 7 bases; bases outside gene matches: 6. CDR3 sequence reads: CASSTIQGANSPLHF. DNA of the CDR3: TGTGCCAGCAGCACCATACAGGGGGCAAATTCACCCCTCCACTTT.

This chain joins TRBV14 and TRBJ1-2, with no clear D. This CDR3 is 13 amino acids long. CDR1 SGHDN and CDR2 FVKESK come from the germline V gene. Deletions cut 0 bases from V and 7 bases from J, with 9 bases between. The CDR3 loop reads CASSQDLRGGYTF. The CDR3 DNA follows: TGTGCCAGCAGCCAAGATCTGCGGGGTGGCTACACCTTC.

There are a few counts of this clone. CDR3 nucleotide sequence: TGTGCCAGCAGTGACCAGGTGACCAAACTGTTTTTT. Encoded protein: CASSDQVTKLFF. The genes are TRBV2 and TRBJ1-4; no definite D call. Germline V gene sequence: CDR1 SNHLY, CDR2 FYNNEI. Trimming cost V 3 bases and J 11 bases, with 10 bases left between them. The CDR3 totals 12 residues.

The chain has TRBV5-5 and TRBJ1-3; 7 bases fit TRBD1. The germline V gene encodes CDR1 SGHKS and CDR2 YYEKEE (reference sequence). The CDR3 has 15 residues. J was trimmed by 4 bases and V by 3 bases; bases with no gene match: 7. The CDR3 spells CASSSEGARGNTIYF. CDR3 in DNA: TGTGCCAGCAGCTCGGAGGGGGCGCGAGGAAACACCATATATTTT.

The chain couples TRBV27 to TRBJ1-1; D not certain. CDR1 is MNHEY, CDR2 SMNVEV, per germline (reference sequence). The V end was cut by 4 bases, the J end by 8 bases, with 11 bases between. This CDR3 is built from 12 residues. CDR3 bases: TGTGCCAGCAGTTCCCCGTGGAGAGAAGCTTTCTTT. Its protein is CASSSPWREAFF.

The rearrangement links TRBV10-3 to TRBJ2-3, with 8 bases matching TRBD1. V was pared by 10 bases and J by 0 bases, with 18 bases of the junction left unmatched. Germline values: CDR1 ENHRY, CDR2 SYGVKD. The CDR3 is 18 amino acids. In DNA, the CDR3 is TGTGCCACATCCGGCCAGGGGGCGTCCTATTCTAGCACAGATACGCAGTATTTT. This codes for CATSGQGASYSSTDTQYF.

V is TRBV5-4 and J is TRBJ2-2, with D perhaps matching TRBD2 (6 bases). The ends were cut back, 4 bases at V and 2 bases at J, with 12 bases in the middle. CDR1 and CDR2 from the germline V gene are SGHNT and YYREEE (reference sequence). The CDR3 extends over 15 amino acids. The CDR3 DNA reads TGTGCCAGCAGCCCACTAGCCCCCAACACCGGGGAGCTGTTTTTT. It is translated as CASSPLAPNTGELFF.

This clone is a singleton in its sample. The V gene is TRBV19, the J gene TRBJ1-2, with a possible D match to TRBD1 (6 bases). Germline loops: CDR1 LNHDA, CDR2 SQIVND (reference sequence). This CDR3 spans 14 amino acids. V was cut by 10 bases and J by 5 bases, with 20 bases left in between. CDR3 in DNA: TGTGCCATCCATATGTCCGGGACACCGTATGGCTACACCTTC. Protein product: CAIHMSGTPYGYTF.

The chain carries TRBV18 and TRBJ2-5; 8 nucleotides line up with TRBD2. CDR1 is KGHSH and CDR2 is LQKENI in the germline V gene. Losses at the gene ends were 1 base for V and 5 bases for J; bases not matched to a gene: 3. The CDR3 has 14 residues. The CDR3 DNA reads as TGTGCCAGCTCACCACTCGGGAGGGCCGAGACCCAGTACTTC. Residues: CASSPLGRAETQYF.

The chain's CDR3 is CASSFRGSGYEQYF. The CDR3 DNA sequence: TGTGCCAGCAGCTTTCGGGGTAGCGGCTACGAGCAGTACTTC. V gene TRBV11-2 combines with J gene TRBJ2-7, with a weak D call TRBD2 (6 bases). Germline values: CDR1 SGHAT, CDR2 FQNNGV. The CDR3 sequence is 14 residues long. The germline V and J ends were trimmed by 3 bases and 3 bases, with 12 bases remaining between them. Using reference TRBV11-2 and TRBJ2-7 for the parts outside the CDR3, the full variable domain is EAGVAQSPRYKIIEKRQSVAFWCNPISGHATLYWYQQILGQGPKLLIQFQNNGVVDDSQLPKDRFSAERLKGVDSTLKIQPAKLEDSAVYLCASSFRGSGYEQYFGPGTRLTVT.

The gene calls are TRBV30 and TRBJ1-1; D call uncertain. CDR1 is GTSNPN, CDR2 SVGIG, per germline (reference sequence). The CDR3 extends over 15 amino acids. Trimming cost V 5 bases and J 0 bases, with 16 bases left between them. The CDR3 protein is CAWGLGTQLNTEAFF. In nucleotides, the CDR3 is TGTGCCTGGGGGCTAGGTACACAATTGAACACTGAAGCTTTCTTT.

The V call is TRBV9, the J call TRBJ2-7; tentative D call: TRBD1 (6 bases). V lost 4 bases and J lost 5, with 19 bases in between. This CDR3 spans 15 amino acids. Germline V CDR1 and CDR2: SGDLS, YYNGEE. The CDR3 sequence: CASSPQWAGVDEQYF. In DNA form, the CDR3 reads TGTGCCAGCAGCCCCCAGTGGGCAGGGGTGGACGAGCAGTACTTC.

The chain employs TRBV24-1 and TRBJ2-2; the D gene is possibly TRBD2 (5 bases). The CDR3 consists of 13 residues. Germline values: CDR1 KGHDR, CDR2 SFDVKD. V was pared by 5 bases and J by 4 bases, with 7 bases between. The CDR3 region is CATSGGGTGELFF. Written as DNA, the CDR3 is TGTGCCACCAGTGGCGGAGGCACCGGGGAGCTGTTTTTT.

The J gene is TRBJ2-3, the V gene TRBV7-9, with TRBD2 matching over 14 bases. V dropped 0 bases and J dropped 5; count of bases not matched to a gene: 4. This CDR3 region has 17 residues. The germline V gene has CDR1 SEHNR and CDR2 FQNEAQ (reference sequence). The CDR3 sequence: CASSLAGTSGRLDTQYF. In nucleotides, the CDR3 is TGTGCCAGCAGCTTAGCCGGGACTAGCGGGAGATTAGATACGCAGTATTTT.

This clone was seen a few times. The chain couples TRBV19 to TRBJ2-5; TRBD2 matches at 7 bases. V was pared by 3 bases and J by 3 bases, with 7 bases of the junction left unmatched. The germline gives CDR1 LNHDA, CDR2 SQIVND (reference sequence). The CDR3 extends over 15 amino acids. The CDR3 DNA sequence: TGTGCCAGTAGTATTATTCTGGCGGGGGAAGAGACCCAGTACTTC. Protein sequence: CASSIILAGEETQYF. Filled out from reference TRBV19 and TRBJ2-5, the complete variable domain reads DGGITQSPKYLFRKEGQNVTLSCEQNLNHDAMYWYRQDPGQGLRLIYYSQIVNDFQKGDIAEGYSVSREKKESFPLTVTSAQKNPTAFYLCASSIILAGEETQYFGPGTRLLVL.

The J gene is TRBJ2-7, the V gene TRBV5-5; 12 bases are a match to TRBD2. This CDR3 contains 16 residues. J gave up 0 bases and V 4 bases, and 5 bases lay outside the gene matches. Germline values: CDR1 SGHKS, CDR2 YYEKEE (reference sequence). The CDR3 sequence is CASSARLAGVSYEQYF. In DNA form, the CDR3 reads TGTGCCAGCAGCGCCCGACTAGCGGGAGTCTCCTACGAGCAGTACTTC.

The CDR3 DNA follows: TGTGCCAGTAGTAAGACCCAGCGTTACAATGAGCAGTTCTTC. As protein: CASSKTQRYNEQFF. The rearrangement uses TRBV19 and TRBJ2-1; D gene uncertain. CDR3 length: 14 amino acids. Germline CDR1 reads LNHDA; CDR2 reads SQIVND (reference sequence). The V end lost 4 bases, the J end lost 4 bases, and 11 bases lay between the germline ends.

The chain links TRBV27 to TRBJ2-7; no definite D call. This CDR3 region has 12 residues. Trimming cost V 6 bases and J 3 bases, with 9 bases left between them. From germline, CDR1 is MNHEY and CDR2 SMNVEV (reference sequence). The CDR3 reads CASRHQNYEQYF. In DNA, the CDR3 is TGTGCCAGCAGACACCAGAACTACGAGCAGTACTTC.

V is TRBV7-8 and J is TRBJ2-1; 11 positions agree with TRBD2. The CDR3 is 17 residues long. Trimming at V came to 5 bases and at J to 2 bases, leaving 8 bases not matched to a gene. CDR1 is SGHVS, CDR2 FQNEAQ, per germline. CDR3 sequence (DNA): TGTGCCAGCAGCCGAGCATCTAGCGGGGGGACCTACAATGAGCAGTTCTTC. It yields the protein CASSRASSGGTYNEQFF. Filled out from reference TRBV7-8 and TRBJ2-1, the complete variable domain reads GAGVSQSPRYKVAKRGQDVALRCDPISGHVSLFWYQQALGQGPEFLTYFQNEAQLDKSGLPSDRFFAERPEGSVSTLKIQRTQQEDSAVYLCASSRASSGGTYNEQFFGPGTRLTVL.

This chain links TRBV6-5 with TRBJ2-7; possibly TRBD2 for D (5 bases). CDR3 size: 15 residues. From germline, CDR1 is MNHEY and CDR2 SVGAGI. V was trimmed by 5 bases and J by 2 bases, leaving 16 bases between them. The CDR3 DNA reads as TGTGCCAGCAGTCTCAGAGGACTTCCTCCCTACGAGCAGTACTTC. Encoded protein: CASSLRGLPPYEQYF.